Sequencing of this T cell receptor beta chain was carried out in a study of human T cells and chemical hapten exposure. Time point in this sample: pre-sensitization, week 0. The treatment was: therapeutic diphenylcyclopropenone sensitization with weekly scalp DPC. The CDR3 extends over 15 amino acids. V shed 6 bases and J 4 bases; nucleotides not matched to a gene: 11. The germline gives CDR1 SGHRS, CDR2 YFSETQ. Single cDNA molecules in the library carried unique molecular identifiers attached during preparation. Via MiXCR, TCRdb re-called the RACE reads, giving one row per CDR3 protein. The table records approximately 50,000 distinct CDR3 sequences, about 11% of them present only once. This clonotype was recorded at least ten times.

The sequenced sample was whole blood, obtained in connection with sensitization to the hapten diphenylcyclopropenone (DPC). The chain joins TRBV5-1 to TRBJ2-3, with 7 bases matching TRBD1. The source is a woman aged 35 to 49 with alopecia areata. Some clones in this sample may be carry-over from other donors' samples. CDR3: CASTPEGQRADTQYF. Written as DNA, the CDR3 is TGCGCCAGCACCCCAGAGGGACAGAGAGCAGATACGCAGTATTTT.